This TCR beta chain was observed in a study of blood T cells in healthy people across ages. Study conclusions and caveats: Per-million-T-cell TCR beta diversity fell roughly linearly with age. Estimated diversity that came from one million T cells was considered an underestimate.

This clonotype was observed many times. What it binds is not known. This CDR3 has 14 amino acids. CDR1 and CDR2 from the germline V gene are SGHRS and YFSETQ. V was cut by 4 bases and J by 3 bases, with 14 bases left in between. A minimum of 6 million PBMCs was isolated per sample. For the second PCR, which ran for about 6 to 12 cycles, a sample-barcoded 5' primer and a J-beta primer mix were used. Each cDNA was tagged by a template-switch adaptor containing 12 random nucleotides. TCRdb redid the calling of the 5' RACE reads with MiXCR, one entry per CDR3 protein. The data contain about 1.6 million distinct CDR3 sequences, about 35% of them singletons.

Source material: blood. The clonotype was recovered from a woman aged 25 to 39 in good health. The rearrangement uses TRBV5-1 and TRBJ2-7, with D perhaps assigned TRBD1 or TRBD2 (5 bases each). CDR3 coding DNA: TGCGCCAGCAGCCCTCCGGGACCCTTCTACGAGCAGTACTTC. Translated: CASSPPGPFYEQYF.